Shown below are 26 T cell receptor beta chains from a single sample sequenced in a study of T-cell memory formation after mild COVID-19. TCRdb reprocessed the 5' RACE reads via MiXCR and lists one record per CDR3 protein. The sample lists roughly 340,000 distinct CDR3 sequences, 15% to 20% seen once, with about a fifth in the top ten. The sequenced sample consisted of PBMCs or a T cell subset sorted from them (not recorded which). The receptors originated from a man aged 18 to 30 who had mild COVID-19 (a few samples of this study predate the infection). Cell type and time point are not known.

The chain employs TRBV5-6 and TRBJ2-3; perhaps TRBD2 as D (5 bases). CDR3 length: 14 amino acids. CDR1 is SGHDT, CDR2 YYEEEE, per germline. Trimming removed 7 bases from V and 2 bases from J, with 14 bases in between. Written as DNA, the CDR3 is TGTGCCAGCGTTCTAGTCGGGGTCACAGATACGCAGTATTTT. Translation gives CASVLVGVTDTQYF.

V usage is TRBV5-1 and J usage is TRBJ2-7; 10 bases are a match to TRBD2. CDR3 length: 16 amino acids. CDR1 and CDR2 (germline): SGHRS, YFSETQ. V trimming: 0 bases; J trimming: 0 bases; junction bases outside the gene matches: 3. CDR3 loop: CASSLGASGSSYEQYF. The DNA for the CDR3 is TGCGCCAGCAGCTTGGGGGCTAGCGGGAGCTCCTACGAGCAGTACTTC. Variable domain in full (rest from reference TRBV5-1 and TRBJ2-7): KAGVTQTPRYLIKTRGQQVTLSCSPISGHRSVSWYQQTPGQGLQFLFEYFSETQRNKGNFPGRFSGRQFSNSRSEMNVSTLELGDSALYLCASSLGASGSSYEQYFGPGTRLTVT.

The chain recombines TRBV9 with TRBJ2-3, with TRBD2 matching over 9 bases. The CDR3 is 17 amino acids. CDR1 and CDR2 (germline): SGDLS, YYNGEE. The V gene end was trimmed by 0 bases and the J gene end by 5 bases; junction bases not matched to a gene: 10. CDR3 protein: CASSVGASGARGDTQYF. In DNA form, the CDR3 reads TGTGCCAGCAGCGTAGGAGCTAGCGGGGCACGGGGAGATACGCAGTATTTT.

The genes are TRBV5-6 and TRBJ2-1; D call uncertain. V lost 1 base to trimming and J lost 13 bases, with 12 bases between them. Germline values: CDR1 SGHDT, CDR2 YYEEEE. This CDR3 is 12 amino acids long. For the CDR3, the DNA is TGTGCCAGCAGCTTGAGACTTTTCGGCCAGTTCTTC. Translated: CASSLRLFGQFF. Combining the CDR3 with reference TRBV5-6 and TRBJ2-1 gives the whole variable domain DAGVTQSPTHLIKTRGQQVTLRCSPKSGHDTVSWYQQALGQGPQFIFQYYEEEERQRGNFPDRFSGHQFPNYSSELNVNALLLGDSALYLCASSLRLFGQFFGPGTRLTVL.

Many counts were recorded for this clonotype. The gene calls are TRBV12-3 or TRBV12-4 and TRBJ2-2; weak D call: TRBD1 (6 bases). The CDR3 consists of 12 residues. Trimming took 2 bases from V and 10 from J, leaving 8 bases between them. CDR3 protein: CASSLQGMELFF. CDR3 in DNA: TGTGCCAGCAGTTTACAGGGGATGGAGCTGTTTTTT.

The chain uses TRBV12-5 and TRBJ2-3, with unresolved D. The CDR3 has 11 amino acids. CDR1 is LGHNT and CDR2 is FRNRAP in the germline V gene. V was cut by 5 bases and J by 8 bases, with 8 bases left in between. CDR3 sequence reads: CASGPKGTQYF. As DNA, the CDR3 is TGTGCTAGTGGTCCCAAGGGTACGCAGTATTTT.

This chain's CDR3 is CASSSRDRGWQYV. DNA for the CDR3: TGTGCCAGCAGCTCCCGGGACAGGGGATGGCAGTACGTC. The chain recombines TRBV7-9 with TRBJ2-7; 10 bases are shared with TRBD1. This CDR3 has 13 residues. The V segment lost 4 bases and the J segment 9 bases; nucleotides outside the gene matches: 6. Germline lookup yields CDR1 SEHNR and CDR2 FQNEAQ (reference sequence).

The chain employs TRBV2 and TRBJ2-7; 7 nucleotides align to TRBD1. The trim removed 7 bases at V and 3 bases at J, leaving 0 bases unmatched. The CDR3 sequence is 11 residues long. Germline V gene sequence: CDR1 SNHLY, CDR2 FYNNEI. DNA of the CDR3: TGTGCCAGCACAGGGGGCTACGAGCAGTACTTC. It specifies CASTGGYEQYF.

The chain employs TRBV2 and TRBJ2-7; perhaps TRBD1 as D (6 bases). Germline CDR1 SNHLY, CDR2 FYNNEI. The CDR3 has 12 amino acids. V lost 10 bases and J 3 bases, leaving 13 bases between the germline ends. The CDR3 protein is CATRDIYYEQYF. The CDR3 bases are TGTGCCACTCGGGACATCTACTACGAGCAGTACTTC. Full variable domain (missing parts from reference TRBV2 and TRBJ2-7): EPEVTQTPSHQVTQMGQEVILRCVPISNHLYFYWYRQILGQKVEFLVSFYNNEISEKSEIFDDQFSVERPDGSNFTLKIRSTKLEDSAMYFCATRDIYYEQYFGPGTRLTVT.

This chain uses TRBV2 with TRBJ2-2; D unresolved. V lost 6 bases and J 5 bases, leaving 10 bases between the germline ends. CDR3 length: 13 amino acids. In germline, CDR1 is SNHLY, CDR2 FYNNEI. CDR3 sequence reads: CASRKGPTGELFF. The CDR3, as DNA: TGTGCCAGCAGGAAAGGACCTACCGGGGAGCTGTTTTTT.

This clonotype was seen a few times. The rearrangement joins TRBV12-3 or TRBV12-4 to TRBJ2-2; D remains ambiguous. CDR3 size: 14 residues. V lost 1 base to trimming and J lost 5 bases, with 8 bases between them. The CDR3 region has the DNA TGTGCCAGCAGTTTAGGAGAGGAAACCGGGGAGCTGTTTTTT. Protein: CASSLGEETGELFF.

This chain uses TRBV6-5 with TRBJ1-2; D gene unclear. Trimming took 5 bases from V and 4 from J, leaving 11 bases between them. The CDR3 is 13 residues long. Germline CDR1 reads MNHEY; CDR2 reads SVGAGI. The CDR3 DNA sequence: TGTGCCAGCAGTGATCCCGAAACCTATGGCTACACCTTC. Residues: CASSDPETYGYTF.

This clonotype was seen a handful of times. The chain links TRBV21-1 to TRBJ2-1; the table assigns TRBD2, which was not confirmed against the DNA. TRBV21-1 is listed as a pseudogene. The CDR3 sequence is 17 residues long. The CDR3 DNA sequence: TGTGCCAGCAGCAAAAAGGGCGGGGACCGCCCGTACAATGAGCAGTTCTTC. It translates to CASSKKGGDRPYNEQFF.

The sample holds one count of this clonotype. This chain uses TRBV20-1 with TRBJ2-3, with a weak D call TRBD2 (6 bases). The germline V and J ends were trimmed by 1 base and 2 bases, with 16 bases remaining between them. The germline V gene encodes CDR1 DFQATT and CDR2 SNEGSKA (reference sequence). This CDR3 has 16 amino acids. This CDR3 is CSARVGWPGATDTQYF. As DNA, the CDR3 is TGCAGTGCTAGAGTCGGATGGCCGGGAGCCACAGATACGCAGTATTTT.

This rearrangement joins TRBV20-1 to TRBJ1-5; maybe TRBD1 (6 bases). The CDR3 has 15 amino acids. Trimming took 6 bases from V and 4 from J, leaving 19 bases between them. CDR1 and CDR2 from the germline V gene are DFQATT and SNEGSKA (reference sequence). CDR3 bases: TGCAGTGCCCACCTACTCGGGGGCCCAAATCAGCCCCAGCATTTT. Amino acids: CSAHLLGGPNQPQHF.

This clonotype was counted at least ten times. The chain recombines TRBV3-1 with TRBJ2-7; D call uncertain. The CDR3 runs to 15 residues. The germline CDR1 and CDR2 sequences are LGHDT and YNNKEL (reference sequence). Between the trimmed V and J ends, which lost 0 bases and 6 bases, there was a span of 15 bases. The CDR3 loop is CASSQDRVRECEQYF. Here the CDR3 DNA reads TGTGCCAGCAGCCAAGATAGGGTAAGGGAATGCGAGCAGTACTTC.

This clonotype appeared a few times. The chain uses TRBV4-2 and TRBJ2-2; tentatively, D is TRBD2 (5 bases). Per germline, CDR1 LGHNA and CDR2 YNFKEQ. V was shortened by 3 bases and J by 4 bases, with 12 bases between the two germline ends. The CDR3 extends over 15 amino acids. The CDR3 spells CASSQEGLATGELFF. The CDR3 coding sequence is TGTGCCAGCAGCCAGGAAGGACTCGCCACCGGGGAGCTGTTTTTT.

This clonotype was seen only a few times. The genes are TRBV10-3 and TRBJ2-7, with 8 bases lining up with TRBD1. CDR3 length: 13 residues. With 7 bases clipped from V and 3 bases from J, the junction kept 5 bases outside the gene matches. Germline-derived CDR1 and CDR2 are ENHRY and SYGVKD. For the CDR3, the DNA is TGTGCCATCAAGGCTGGGACAGGCTACGAGCAGTACGTC. Amino acid sequence: CAIKAGTGYEQYV.

This clonotype was observed a few times. The V gene is TRBV4-2, the J gene TRBJ1-1; D unclear. Trimming cost V 0 bases and J 0 bases, with 8 bases left between them. CDR1 is LGHNA, CDR2 YNFKEQ, per germline. The CDR3 has 15 residues. The CDR3 nucleotides are TGTGCCAGCAGCCAAGAAGGGAATATGAACACTGAAGCTTTCTTT. Translating it yields CASSQEGNMNTEAFF.

The V gene is TRBV5-4, the J gene TRBJ2-4; no reliable D call. The CDR3 runs 15 residues. Looked up from germline, CDR1 is SGHNT and CDR2 is YYREEE (reference sequence). V dropped 2 bases and J dropped 0 bases, with 9 bases sitting between them. The CDR3 DNA reads TGTGCCAGCAGCTTTGTTTGGGAAGCCAAAAACATTCAGTACTTC. It encodes CASSFVWEAKNIQYF.

The CDR3 reads CASSYIQARGTEAFF. CDR3 in DNA: TGTGCCAGCAGTTACATCCAGGCTAGAGGTACTGAAGCTTTCTTT. The V gene is TRBV6-6, the J gene TRBJ1-1; D is ambiguous. Trimming removed 2 bases from V and 5 bases from J, with 15 bases in between. The germline V gene encodes CDR1 MNHNY and CDR2 SVGAGI (reference sequence). The CDR3 length is 15 residues.

The chain uses TRBV12-3 or TRBV12-4 and TRBJ2-7; TRBD2 aligns across 7 bases. The CDR3 spans 12 residues. V lost 4 bases and J lost 7; bases outside the gene matches: 4. The DNA of the CDR3 is TGTGCCAGCAGTTGGAGGGGAGGGGAGCAGTACGTC. It yields the protein CASSWRGGEQYV.

In this sample, this clonotype turned up many times. The chain employs TRBV12-3 or TRBV12-4 and TRBJ1-6; D might be TRBD1 (5 bases). Trimming took 1 base from V and 0 from J, leaving 10 bases between them. This CDR3 is 17 amino acids long. CDR3 sequence (DNA): TGTGCCAGCAGTTTAGGAAAGGGGCACTCCTATAATTCACCCCTCCACTTT. Protein sequence: CASSLGKGHSYNSPLHF.

This clonotype was recorded a few times. The chain has TRBV6-6 and TRBJ2-2; no clear D. The V and J ends lost 1 base and 4 bases respectively, with 4 bases between them. The CDR3 covers 13 residues. CDR1 is MNHNY, CDR2 SVGAGI, per germline (reference sequence). For the CDR3, the DNA is TGTGCCAGCAGTTACTTTTTCACCGGGGAGCTGTTTTTT. It yields the protein CASSYFFTGELFF.

This clonotype has more than one count but fewer than ten. The V call is TRBV7-9, the J call TRBJ1-2; D is undetermined. Germline V gene sequence: CDR1 SEHNR, CDR2 FQNEAQ (reference sequence). The V gene lost 6 bases and the J gene lost 7 bases, with 24 bases spanning the gap. This CDR3 spans 16 amino acids. The CDR3 coding sequence is TGTGCCAGCAGACGACCCTTGACCGCCGGGCTGCGTGGCTACACCTTC. Its translation: CASRRPLTAGLRGYTF.

This clonotype appeared a few times. The V gene is TRBV5-1, the J gene TRBJ2-3; D tentatively fits TRBD1 or TRBD2 (5 bases each). V was pared by 0 bases and J by 2 bases, with 10 bases between. This CDR3 spans 15 amino acids. Germline CDR1 is SGHRS and CDR2 is YFSETQ. This CDR3 reads CASSLGGTNTDTQYF. The CDR3 DNA follows: TGCGCCAGCAGCTTGGGAGGGACGAACACAGATACGCAGTATTTT.